The rows below give T cell receptor beta chains drawn from one sample of a study of blood T cells in healthy people across ages. Using its own MiXCR run on the 5' RACE reads, TCRdb lists one record per CDR3 protein. Among more than 1.4 million distinct CDR3 sequences listed, around 42% were seen once. The sequenced sample was blood. The receptors were sampled from a woman younger than 35 in good health. CDR3s include the opening cysteine and the closing phenylalanine or tryptophan. The order of the fields is J gene, V gene, clone size, D gene, CDR3 DNA, CDR3 protein. D genes are given only for firm matches. The size of a clone is reported for some rows only, either as once, few or many, or as a class for expanded clones.

j_gene: TRBJ1-4; v_gene: TRBV6-1; abundance: NA; d_gene: NA; CDR3nt: TGTGCCAGCAGTGAATACCAGATTACAGCTAATGAAAAACTGTTTTTT; CDR3aa: CASSEYQITANEKLFF
j_gene: TRBJ2-5; v_gene: TRBV12-3/TRBV12-4; abundance: NA; d_gene: NA; CDR3nt: TGTGCCAGTCGTTGGGGCGGAGAGACCCAGTACTTC; CDR3aa: CASRWGGETQYF
j_gene: TRBJ1-2; v_gene: TRBV20-1; abundance: NA; d_gene: NA; CDR3nt: TGCAGTGCTAGAGAGCCAGGCTACACCTTC; CDR3aa: CSAREPGYTF
j_gene: TRBJ2-3; v_gene: TRBV20-1; abundance: NA; d_gene: TRBD2; CDR3nt: TGCAGTGCTAGTAAGGCTAGCGGATTTCCTAGCACAGATACGCAGTATTTT; CDR3aa: CSASKASGFPSTDTQYF
j_gene: TRBJ2-3; v_gene: TRBV7-3; abundance: NA; d_gene: TRBD1; CDR3nt: TGTGCCAGCAGCTACACAGGGGGTGGCACAGATACGCAGTATTTT; CDR3aa: CASSYTGGGTDTQYF
j_gene: TRBJ2-7; v_gene: TRBV20-1; abundance: NA; d_gene: NA; CDR3nt: TGCAGTGCCAAGTCACAAGGTGTCCACGAGCAGTACTTC; CDR3aa: CSAKSQGVHEQYF
j_gene: TRBJ2-3; v_gene: TRBV6-2/TRBV6-3; abundance: once; d_gene: TRBD2; CDR3nt: TGTGCCAGCAGTTACCTAGCGGGGGACCGGTGGGATACGCAGTATTTT; CDR3aa: CASSYLAGDRWDTQYF
j_gene: TRBJ2-5; v_gene: TRBV20-1; abundance: NA; d_gene: TRBD2; CDR3nt: TGCAGTGCTCCCCCGCCCGGGGGGATAGAGACCCAGTACTTC; CDR3aa: CSAPPPGGIETQYF
j_gene: TRBJ2-7; v_gene: TRBV20-1; abundance: NA; d_gene: NA; CDR3nt: TGCAGTGCTAGAGATGAGGCTCTCACCTACGAGCAGTACTTC; CDR3aa: CSARDEALTYEQYF
j_gene: TRBJ2-7; v_gene: TRBV18; abundance: NA; d_gene: NA; CDR3nt: TGTGCCAGCTCACCACCGATGGGGGACCCCTACGAGCAGTACTTC; CDR3aa: CASSPPMGDPYEQYF
j_gene: TRBJ2-2; v_gene: TRBV15; abundance: few; d_gene: NA; CDR3nt: TGTGCCACCAGCAACAGAGATTGGGGGTTGAGCGGGGAGCTGTTTTTT; CDR3aa: CATSNRDWGLSGELFF
j_gene: TRBJ2-5; v_gene: TRBV28; abundance: NA; d_gene: TRBD1; CDR3nt: TGTGCCAGCCGCTGGACAGGGGGATCGGAAAAGCAGTACTTC; CDR3aa: CASRWTGGSEKQYF
j_gene: TRBJ2-1; v_gene: TRBV12-3/TRBV12-4; abundance: NA; d_gene: NA; CDR3nt: TGTGCCAGGCCGCTGGTGGCGGGCTCCTACAATGAGCAGTTCTTC; CDR3aa: CARPLVAGSYNEQFF
j_gene: TRBJ2-7; v_gene: TRBV4-1; abundance: few; d_gene: TRBD1; CDR3nt: TGCGCCAGCAGCCAACTCGACAGGGGGTCCTACGAGCAGTACTTC; CDR3aa: CASSQLDRGSYEQYF
j_gene: TRBJ2-1; v_gene: TRBV30; abundance: NA; d_gene: TRBD1; CDR3nt: TGTGCCTGGAGTGCGGGACAGGGTCCCTACGAGCAGTTCTTC; CDR3aa: CAWSAGQGPYEQFF
j_gene: TRBJ2-5; v_gene: TRBV6-6; abundance: NA; d_gene: NA; CDR3nt: TGTGCCAGCAGTTACTTAAGGTCTATAGGTGCGTGGGAGACCCAGTACTTC; CDR3aa: CASSYLRSIGAWETQYF
j_gene: TRBJ1-1; v_gene: TRBV6-1; abundance: NA; d_gene: NA; CDR3nt: TGTGCCAGCAGTGAACTATCCAAAGCTTTCTTT; CDR3aa: CASSELSKAFF
j_gene: TRBJ2-4; v_gene: TRBV4-1; abundance: NA; d_gene: NA; CDR3nt: TGCGCCAGCAGCCAAGATGTCAGGCTAGCCAAAAACATTCAGTACTTC; CDR3aa: CASSQDVRLAKNIQYF
j_gene: TRBJ2-6; v_gene: TRBV29-1; abundance: NA; d_gene: NA; CDR3nt: TGCAGCGCAGCCTCTGGGGCCAACGTCCTGACTTTC; CDR3aa: CSAASGANVLTF
j_gene: TRBJ2-5; v_gene: TRBV2; abundance: NA; d_gene: TRBD2; CDR3nt: TGTGCCAGCTTGGTTCAAGCGGGAGGGCCGAGTTTGGAGACCCAGTACTTC; CDR3aa: CASLVQAGGPSLETQYF
j_gene: TRBJ1-4; v_gene: TRBV6-5; abundance: once; d_gene: NA; CDR3nt: TGTGCCAGCCCGGGACGGTCAAATGAAAAACTGTTTTTT; CDR3aa: CASPGRSNEKLFF
j_gene: TRBJ2-7; v_gene: TRBV28; abundance: few; d_gene: NA; CDR3nt: TGTGCCAGCAGGGCTAACTCCTACGAGCAGTACTTC; CDR3aa: CASRANSYEQYF
j_gene: TRBJ2-1; v_gene: TRBV7-2; abundance: few; d_gene: TRBD2; CDR3nt: TGTGCCAGCAGCTCGGGACTAGCGGACCTACAGTTCTTC; CDR3aa: CASSSGLADLQFF
j_gene: TRBJ2-3; v_gene: TRBV7-2; abundance: NA; d_gene: TRBD2; CDR3nt: TGTGCCAGCAGCCAAAAACTAGCGGGGGCCCACACAGATACGCAGTATTTT; CDR3aa: CASSQKLAGAHTDTQYF
j_gene: TRBJ2-1; v_gene: TRBV24-1; abundance: once; d_gene: NA; CDR3nt: TGTGCCACCAGTGATTATGGCGGGGGCCAGTGGGATGAGCAGTTCTTC; CDR3aa: CATSDYGGGQWDEQFF
j_gene: TRBJ2-1; v_gene: TRBV2; abundance: NA; d_gene: TRBD2; CDR3nt: TGTGCCAGCAGTGTTTCCGGGACTAGGAGAATAGGGGAGCAGTTCTTC; CDR3aa: CASSVSGTRRIGEQFF
j_gene: TRBJ2-2; v_gene: TRBV28; abundance: few; d_gene: NA; CDR3nt: TGTGCCAGCAGTTTAAGAACGTACACCGGGGAGCTGTTTTTT; CDR3aa: CASSLRTYTGELFF
j_gene: TRBJ1-1; v_gene: TRBV28; abundance: NA; d_gene: NA; CDR3nt: TGTGCCAGCAGCGGGGACAAATACACTGAAGCTTTCTTT; CDR3aa: CASSGDKYTEAFF
j_gene: TRBJ2-1; v_gene: TRBV20-1; abundance: few; d_gene: NA; CDR3nt: TGCAGTGCTCCCTTGTCAGGTGGGCAGTTCTTC; CDR3aa: CSAPLSGGQFF
j_gene: TRBJ1-1; v_gene: TRBV10-3; abundance: few; d_gene: TRBD1; CDR3nt: TGTGCCATCAGTGACCCGGGACAGGGGAACACTGAAGCTTTCTTT; CDR3aa: CAISDPGQGNTEAFF
j_gene: TRBJ2-3; v_gene: TRBV20-1; abundance: NA; d_gene: NA; CDR3nt: TGCAGTGCTAGAGAGGCGGGCCCCGGCACAGATACGCAGTATTTT; CDR3aa: CSAREAGPGTDTQYF
j_gene: TRBJ2-3; v_gene: TRBV28; abundance: NA; d_gene: NA; CDR3nt: TGTGCCAGCAGTCTTAGGAGGGAGACAGATACGCAGTATTTT; CDR3aa: CASSLRRETDTQYF
j_gene: TRBJ2-5; v_gene: TRBV14; abundance: NA; d_gene: NA; CDR3nt: TGTGCCAGCAGCCGGCAGACTCAAGAGACCCAGTACTTC; CDR3aa: CASSRQTQETQYF
j_gene: TRBJ2-7; v_gene: TRBV5-6; abundance: NA; d_gene: TRBD1; CDR3nt: TGTGCCAGCAGAAGGGACAGAAGCGCGCGCTACGAGCAGTACTTC; CDR3aa: CASRRDRSARYEQYF
j_gene: TRBJ1-2; v_gene: TRBV6-6; abundance: NA; d_gene: NA; CDR3nt: TGTGCCAGCAGCCTAGATCCCTCGGGGCACTATGGCTACACCTTC; CDR3aa: CASSLDPSGHYGYTF
j_gene: TRBJ2-5; v_gene: TRBV6-5; abundance: few; d_gene: NA; CDR3nt: TGTGCCAGCAGTGGGACATTCAGCCAAGAGACCCAGTACTTC; CDR3aa: CASSGTFSQETQYF
j_gene: TRBJ2-1; v_gene: TRBV2; abundance: NA; d_gene: TRBD1; CDR3nt: TGTGCCAGCAGTGAAGCACAGGGGTATGAGCAGTTCTTC; CDR3aa: CASSEAQGYEQFF
j_gene: TRBJ1-2; v_gene: TRBV5-1; abundance: NA; d_gene: NA; CDR3nt: TGCGCCAGCAGCTTGGAGCCAGGGTACTACACCTTC; CDR3aa: CASSLEPGYYTF
j_gene: TRBJ2-7; v_gene: TRBV10-3; abundance: few; d_gene: NA; CDR3nt: TGTGCCATCAGTGAGGGACACGTAACCTACGAGCAGTACTTC; CDR3aa: CAISEGHVTYEQYF
j_gene: TRBJ2-5; v_gene: TRBV24-1; abundance: few; d_gene: TRBD1; CDR3nt: TGTGCCACCAGTGATCCCGGGGACAGTAAAGAGACCCAGTACTTC; CDR3aa: CATSDPGDSKETQYF
j_gene: TRBJ1-4; v_gene: TRBV7-9; abundance: NA; d_gene: NA; CDR3nt: TGTGCCAGCAGATTAGACACACTGGAACTGTTTTTT; CDR3aa: CASRLDTLELFF
j_gene: TRBJ2-4; v_gene: TRBV3-1; abundance: NA; d_gene: NA; CDR3nt: TGTGCCAGCAGCCAAGGCCCACCTTCGGTAGGGAACATTCAGTACTTC; CDR3aa: CASSQGPPSVGNIQYF
j_gene: TRBJ1-1; v_gene: TRBV20-1; abundance: NA; d_gene: TRBD1; CDR3nt: TGCAGTGCTAATCGACAGGGGCCTAACACTGAAGCTTTCTTT; CDR3aa: CSANRQGPNTEAFF
j_gene: TRBJ2-5; v_gene: TRBV20-1; abundance: few; d_gene: NA; CDR3nt: TGCAGTGCTTCTCCCCCGGCAGGCGAAGAGACCCAGTACTTC; CDR3aa: CSASPPAGEETQYF
j_gene: TRBJ1-2; v_gene: TRBV19; abundance: NA; d_gene: NA; CDR3nt: TGTGCCACCTCAACCAGGGGAAACTATGGCTACACCTTC; CDR3aa: CATSTRGNYGYTF
j_gene: TRBJ1-5; v_gene: TRBV27; abundance: NA; d_gene: NA; CDR3nt: TGTGCCAGCAGTTTATCGCCCGTGGGAGGGCGCGGGCAGCCCCAGCATTTT; CDR3aa: CASSLSPVGGRGQPQHF
j_gene: TRBJ1-2; v_gene: TRBV2; abundance: NA; d_gene: NA; CDR3nt: TGTGCCAGCAGCCCAGCCTTCTACACCTTC; CDR3aa: CASSPAFYTF
j_gene: TRBJ2-1; v_gene: TRBV10-1; abundance: NA; d_gene: NA; CDR3nt: TGCGCCAGCAGTGAGTCGACTCAAGGCAATGAGCAGTTCTTC; CDR3aa: CASSESTQGNEQFF
j_gene: TRBJ1-5; v_gene: TRBV6-5; abundance: few; d_gene: NA; CDR3nt: TGTGCCAGCAGCAAGGACGAGGTTCAGCCCCAGCATTTT; CDR3aa: CASSKDEVQPQHF
j_gene: TRBJ2-7; v_gene: TRBV20-1; abundance: NA; d_gene: TRBD2; CDR3nt: TGCAGTGCTAGAGATCTGGGCGGGGGGGCCGGTGGCTCCTACAATGAGCAGTACTTC; CDR3aa: CSARDLGGGAGGSYNEQYF
j_gene: TRBJ2-7; v_gene: TRBV6-1; abundance: NA; d_gene: NA; CDR3nt: TGTGCCAGCAGTGAAAGTAGGATCGTTTTGGCCTACGAGCAGTACTTC; CDR3aa: CASSESRIVLAYEQYF
j_gene: TRBJ2-7; v_gene: TRBV12-3/TRBV12-4; abundance: NA; d_gene: NA; CDR3nt: TGTGCCAGCAGTGGACACGGGGGTTACTACGAGCAGTACTTC; CDR3aa: CASSGHGGYYEQYF
j_gene: TRBJ2-1; v_gene: TRBV6-1; abundance: once; d_gene: NA; CDR3nt: TGTGCCGGAGCAACCCGCGACAGAGGGGTGGATGAGCAGTTCTTC; CDR3aa: CAGATRDRGVDEQFF
j_gene: TRBJ2-7; v_gene: TRBV20-1; abundance: NA; d_gene: NA; CDR3nt: TGCAGTGCCACAACCGGGACTCAAAGCTCCTACAATGAGCAGTACTTC; CDR3aa: CSATTGTQSSYNEQYF
j_gene: TRBJ1-2; v_gene: TRBV12-3/TRBV12-4; abundance: NA; d_gene: TRBD1; CDR3nt: TGTGCCACTGGGACCGGGACAGGGGGCAGTGGCTACACCTTC; CDR3aa: CATGTGTGGSGYTF
j_gene: TRBJ2-7; v_gene: TRBV25-1; abundance: few; d_gene: NA; CDR3nt: TGTGCCAGCAGTAAACAGGGACTCTACGAGCAGTACTTC; CDR3aa: CASSKQGLYEQYF